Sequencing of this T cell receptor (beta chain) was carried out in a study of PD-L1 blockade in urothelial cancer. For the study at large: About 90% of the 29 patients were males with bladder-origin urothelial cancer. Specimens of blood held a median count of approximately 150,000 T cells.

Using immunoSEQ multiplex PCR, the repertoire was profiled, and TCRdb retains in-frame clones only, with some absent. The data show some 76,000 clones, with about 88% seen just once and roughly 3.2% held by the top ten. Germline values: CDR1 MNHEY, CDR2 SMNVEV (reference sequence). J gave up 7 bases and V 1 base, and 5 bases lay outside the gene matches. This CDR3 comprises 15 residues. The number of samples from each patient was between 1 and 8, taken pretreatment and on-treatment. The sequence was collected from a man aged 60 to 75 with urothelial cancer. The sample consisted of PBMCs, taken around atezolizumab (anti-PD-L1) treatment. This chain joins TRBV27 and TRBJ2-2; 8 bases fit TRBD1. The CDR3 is CASSLWDRWDGELFF. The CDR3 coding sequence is TGTGCCAGCAGTTTATGGGACAGGTGGGACGGGGAGCTGTTTTTT.